A single sample gave rise to the 28 T cell receptor beta chains below, sequenced in a study of blood T cell repertoires in COVID-19. Assay used: immunoSEQ multiplex PCR; TCRdb lists only in-frame clones, some missing. Among around 240,000 clones, roughly 80% were seen once, and the ten largest hold roughly 7.4%. Sequenced sample: peripheral blood. These receptors were obtained from a woman aged 50 to 60 with acute or convalescent COVID-19.

The rearrangement uses TRBV5-1 and TRBJ2-7; 7 bases agree with TRBD1. From germline, CDR1 is SGHRS and CDR2 YFSETQ. The trim removed 4 bases at V and 6 bases at J, leaving 7 bases unmatched. This CDR3 comprises 13 residues. DNA for the CDR3: TGCGCCAGCAGCCCGACAGGGTCAACCGAGCAGTACTTC. This codes for CASSPTGSTEQYF.

The V call is TRBV2, the J call TRBJ1-2, with a possible D match to TRBD1 (6 bases). The CDR3 spans 14 residues. Between the trimmed V and J ends, which lost 4 bases and 0 bases, there was a span of 9 bases. The germline CDR1 and CDR2 sequences are SNHLY and FYNNEI. The CDR3 region has the DNA TGTGCCAGCAGTGTGGACAGATCTAACTATGGCTACACCTTC. Its protein is CASSVDRSNYGYTF.

The chain uses TRBV4-1 and TRBJ2-3; TRBD2 matches at 12 bases. The CDR3 is 18 residues long. Trimming cost V 2 bases and J 6 bases; bases outside gene matches: 12. The germline V gene encodes CDR1 MGHRA and CDR2 YSYEKL. CDR3 nucleotide sequence: TGCGCCAGCAGCCAATACTCGACTAGCGGGGGTCGCTTGGATACGCAGTATTTT. It encodes CASSQYSTSGGRLDTQYF.

This chain connects TRBV5-8 to TRBJ1-1; perhaps TRBD1 as D (6 bases). CDR1 and CDR2 from the germline V gene are SGHTS and YDEGEE. Trimming left V 4 bases short and J 7 bases short, with 17 bases between. This CDR3 has 14 amino acids. The CDR3 sequence is CASSLEGGMGEAFF. The CDR3 DNA reads TGTGCCAGCAGCCTGGAGGGGGGGATGGGTGAAGCTTTCTTT.

This clone has only one observation. The chain couples TRBV28 to TRBJ2-7; TRBD2 matches 7 bases. The CDR3 has 16 residues. From germline, CDR1 is MDHEN and CDR2 SYDVKM. With V trimmed by 1 base and J by 4 bases, 10 bases remained unmatched. The DNA for the CDR3 is TGTGCCAGCAGTTTATCGACGGGAGGAGGGAGGTACGAGCAGTACTTC. This sequence encodes CASSLSTGGGRYEQYF.

This chain connects TRBV2 to TRBJ2-2; D might be TRBD2 (5 bases). The CDR3 covers 14 residues. The germline V gene encodes CDR1 SNHLY and CDR2 FYNNEI. V was clipped by 0 bases and J by 6 bases, with 8 bases between them. The CDR3 here is CASSEAEVAGELFF. Written as DNA, the CDR3 is TGTGCCAGCAGTGAAGCGGAGGTGGCCGGGGAGCTGTTTTTT.

The chain is built from TRBV5-1 and TRBJ2-3, with 7 bases identical to TRBD2. Germline lookup yields CDR1 SGHRS and CDR2 YFSETQ. The V segment lost 0 bases and the J segment 6 bases; nucleotides outside the gene matches: 10. The CDR3 has 16 residues. The CDR3 loop is CASSLVLAAWSDTQYF. CDR3 nucleotides: TGCGCCAGCAGCTTGGTGCTAGCGGCCTGGTCGGATACGCAGTATTTT. Full variable domain (remainder filled in from reference TRBV5-1 and TRBJ2-3): KAGVTQTPRYLIKTRGQQVTLSCSPISGHRSVSWYQQTPGQGLQFLFEYFSETQRNKGNFPGRFSGRQFSNSRSEMNVSTLELGDSALYLCASSLVLAAWSDTQYFGPGTRLTVL.

The table lists this clone with a count of one. This chain uses TRBV6-6 with TRBJ2-7, with a possible D match to TRBD1 (6 bases). Trimming stripped 5 bases from V and 2 bases from J, with 19 bases between. CDR3 length: 16 residues. Germline V CDR1 and CDR2: MNHNY, SVGAGI (reference sequence). Written as DNA, the CDR3 is TGTGCCAGCAGTCGAAGTGTATTTGGGGGCGCCTACGAGCAGTACTTC. It translates to CASSRSVFGGAYEQYF.

To note about this clone: The same CDR3 is also encoded by other DNA sequences in this sample. V is TRBV5-1 and J is TRBJ1-1; D uncertain. Trimming pared 0 bases from V and 0 bases from J, leaving 6 bases between. The CDR3 spans 14 residues. Germline lookup yields CDR1 SGHRS and CDR2 YFSETQ. Here the CDR3 DNA reads TGCGCCAGCAGCTTGGACGGGATGAACACTGAAGCTTTCTTT. It yields the protein CASSLDGMNTEAFF.

The chain joins TRBV24-1 to TRBJ2-1, with D perhaps matching TRBD2 (6 bases). Trimming shortened V by 4 bases and J by 9 bases, and 12 bases separated the two germline ends. CDR1 is KGHDR, CDR2 SFDVKD, per germline. The length of the CDR3 is 13 residues. The CDR3 reads CATSDPGLSEQFF. Here the CDR3 DNA reads TGTGCCACCAGTGACCCGGGACTGAGTGAGCAGTTCTTC.

J is TRBJ2-3 and V is TRBV6-5; TRBD2 matches at 8 bases. CDR1 and CDR2 from the germline V gene are MNHEY and SVGAGI. CDR3 size: 15 residues. V shed 5 bases, J shed 2 bases, and the junction held 6 bases outside the gene matches. The DNA for the CDR3 is TGTGCCAGCAGTCCCAGCGGGGGACACACAGATACGCAGTATTTT. It is translated as CASSPSGGHTDTQYF.

The chain uses TRBV28 and TRBJ2-5; possible D gene TRBD1, 6 bases. Germline CDR1 reads MDHEN; CDR2 reads SYDVKM. Between the trimmed V and J ends, which lost 8 bases and 1 base, there was a span of 17 bases. The CDR3 runs 15 residues. The CDR3 DNA is TGTGCCAGCCGGGGCCGAAGGACAGCCCAAGAGACCCAGTACTTC. This gives the protein CASRGRRTAQETQYF.

The rearrangement links TRBV2 to TRBJ2-3; 7 bases are a match to TRBD1. V trimming: 8 bases; J trimming: 2 bases; junction bases outside the gene matches: 10. The CDR3 contains 15 residues. In germline, CDR1 is SNHLY, CDR2 FYNNEI. The CDR3 sequence: CASPPMGQTTDTQYF. The CDR3 DNA is TGTGCCAGCCCCCCAATGGGACAGACCACAGATACGCAGTATTTT.

As DNA, the CDR3 is TGTGCCAGCAGTTCCTCAACACCCACCTACGAGCAGTACTTC. Protein product: CASSSSTPTYEQYF. The chain links TRBV6-2 or TRBV6-3 to TRBJ2-7; unclear D gene. Germline loops: CDR1 MNHEY, CDR2 SVGEGT. V lost 4 bases, J lost 2 bases, and 12 bases lay in between. The CDR3 spans 14 residues.

This chain joins TRBV18 and TRBJ1-2; D gene uncertain. The germline V gene has CDR1 KGHSH and CDR2 LQKENI. The V and J ends lost 0 bases and 5 bases respectively, with 13 bases between them. The length of the CDR3 is 15 residues. The CDR3: CASSPPGSVRYGYTF. CDR3 sequence (DNA): TGTGCCAGCTCACCACCGGGGAGTGTACGATATGGCTACACCTTC.

The chain combines TRBV10-1 with TRBJ2-3; no clear D. The V end was cut by 0 bases, the J end by 6 bases, with 10 bases between. The CDR3 loop spans 14 amino acids. CDR1 and CDR2 (germline): WNHNN, SYGVQD (reference sequence). The chain's CDR3 is CASSESFAGDTQYF. The CDR3 DNA is TGCGCCAGCAGTGAGTCGTTCGCCGGGGATACGCAGTATTTT.

This chain joins TRBV4-3 and TRBJ1-4, with D maybe TRBD1 (6 bases). This CDR3 has 21 residues. Germline V gives CDR1 LGHNA, CDR2 YSLEER. The V end lost 0 bases, the J end lost 0 bases, and 23 bases lay between the germline ends. The DNA for the CDR3 is TGCGCCAGCAGCCAAGATGGCCCCTACGGTCAGGGGTCTCCAACTAATGAAAAACTGTTTTTT. Translation gives CASSQDGPYGQGSPTNEKLFF.

V gene TRBV30 combines with J gene TRBJ2-7; D remains ambiguous. With 3 bases removed from V and 6 bases from J, the gap between germline ends came to 15 bases. CDR3 size: 13 residues. Germline-derived CDR1 and CDR2 are GTSNPN and SVGIG (reference sequence). The CDR3 reads CAWSVSVPGEQYF. The CDR3 DNA sequence: TGTGCCTGGAGCGTATCCGTACCCGGCGAGCAGTACTTC.

The DNA of the CDR3 is TGTGCCTGGAGTGTACGGGGACAGCTCTATGGCTACACCTTC. It translates to CAWSVRGQLYGYTF. V is TRBV30 and J is TRBJ1-2, with 7 bases aligning to TRBD1. From germline, CDR1 is GTSNPN and CDR2 SVGIG (reference sequence). The V gene end was trimmed by 0 bases and the J gene end by 4 bases; junction bases not matched to a gene: 5. The CDR3 consists of 14 residues.

The V and J genes are TRBV19 and TRBJ2-2; perhaps TRBD2 as D (6 bases). The germline V gene encodes CDR1 LNHDA and CDR2 SQIVND (reference sequence). There are 14 residues in the CDR3. Trimming removed 7 bases at V and 4 bases at J, with 13 bases between. The CDR3 spells CASTTARGTGELFF. The CDR3 nucleotides read TGTGCCAGTACAACGGCGCGGGGCACCGGGGAGCTGTTTTTT.

The chain joins TRBV27 to TRBJ2-7; 8 nucleotides align to TRBD2. V gave up 8 bases and J gave up 6 bases; unmatched junction bases: 6. The CDR3 extends over 12 amino acids. Germline-derived CDR1 and CDR2 are MNHEY and SMNVEV (reference sequence). The CDR3 loop is CASHSGGGEQYF. The CDR3 DNA is TGTGCCAGCCATTCGGGGGGGGGCGAGCAGTACTTC.

The chain is built from TRBV7-9 and TRBJ2-5; TRBD1 is a possible D gene (6 bases). The V gene lost 1 base and the J gene lost 5 bases, with 14 bases spanning the gap. CDR1 is SEHNR, CDR2 FQNEAQ, per germline (reference sequence). This CDR3 comprises 15 residues. CDR3 sequence: CASSLGRGHPETQYF. The CDR3 bases are TGTGCCAGCAGCTTAGGCAGGGGCCACCCGGAGACCCAGTACTTC.

The J gene is TRBJ1-1, the V gene TRBV7-8; possible D gene TRBD1, 6 bases. V lost 1 base to trimming and J lost 2 bases, with 14 bases between them. The CDR3 runs to 16 residues. Germline V gene lookup returns CDR1 SGHVS and CDR2 FQNEAQ. For the CDR3, the DNA is TGTGCCAGCAGCTTAGGTGGACCAGGGGTAAACACTGAAGCTTTCTTT. Residues: CASSLGGPGVNTEAFF.

V and J are TRBV18 and TRBJ2-6; TRBD1 matches at 9 bases. Losses at the gene ends were 1 base for V and 2 bases for J; bases not matched to a gene: 3. Looked up from germline, CDR1 is KGHSH and CDR2 is LQKENI. CDR3 length: 17 residues. The CDR3 coding sequence is TGTGCCAGCTCACCACTGACAGGGGGGACTGGGGCCAACGTCCTGACTTTC. Residues: CASSPLTGGTGANVLTF.

In its sample, this clone was seen once. The chain combines TRBV3-1 (or the pseudogene TRBV3-2) with TRBJ1-1; the match to TRBD1 covers 9 bases. The CDR3 consists of 18 residues. V was pared by 7 bases and J by 1 base, with 16 bases of the junction left unmatched. Looked up from germline, CDR1 is LGHDT and CDR2 is YNNKEL (reference sequence). CDR3 DNA: TGTGCCAGCACTATTACACCGGGACAGGGAGGAACGAACACTGAAGCTTTCTTT. Its protein product is CASTITPGQGGTNTEAFF.

In this sample, this clone turned up a few times. The chain carries TRBV28 and TRBJ1-1; no definite D call. Germline CDR1 and CDR2: MDHEN and SYDVKM. This CDR3 region has 11 residues. The ends were cut back, 8 bases at V and 7 bases at J, with 11 bases in the middle. The CDR3 region is CASVKEGEAFF. CDR3 nucleotide sequence: TGTGCCAGCGTCAAGGAGGGTGAAGCTTTCTTT.

This sequence joins TRBV21-1 and TRBJ1-6; no check of the table's D call, TRBD1, against the DNA was made. TRBV21-1 is a pseudogene locus. This CDR3 is 16 amino acids long. CDR3 nucleotide sequence: TGTGCCAGCAGCAAAGATGTTTGGACAGAGTATTCACCCCTCCACTTT. Translating gives CASSKDVWTEYSPLHF.

V and J are TRBV6-5 and TRBJ1-1, with a tentative D call TRBD1 (6 bases). The CDR3 totals 13 residues. Germline CDR1 is MNHEY and CDR2 is SVGAGI. V was clipped by 6 bases and J by 2 bases, with 10 bases between them. The CDR3 nucleotides read TGTGCCAGCAGGACAGGTTTTAACACTGAAGCTTTCTTT. As protein: CASRTGFNTEAFF.